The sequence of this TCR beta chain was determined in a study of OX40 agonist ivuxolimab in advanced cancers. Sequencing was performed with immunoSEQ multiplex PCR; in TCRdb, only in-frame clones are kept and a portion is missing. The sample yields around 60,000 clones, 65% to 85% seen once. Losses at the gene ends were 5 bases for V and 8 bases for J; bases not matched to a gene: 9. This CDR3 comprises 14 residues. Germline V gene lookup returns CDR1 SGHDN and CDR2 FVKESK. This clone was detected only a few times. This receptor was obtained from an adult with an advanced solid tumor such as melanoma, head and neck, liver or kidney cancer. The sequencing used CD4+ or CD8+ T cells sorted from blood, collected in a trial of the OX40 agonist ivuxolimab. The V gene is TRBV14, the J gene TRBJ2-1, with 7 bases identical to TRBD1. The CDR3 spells CASSYRGLWDEQFF. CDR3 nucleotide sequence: TGTGCCAGCAGCTACAGGGGCTTGTGGGATGAGCAGTTCTTC.